This is a list of T cell receptor beta chains from one sample in a study of T-cell memory formation after mild COVID-19. Each CDR3 protein gets one entry after TCRdb re-called the 5' RACE reads with MiXCR. The table shows around 370,000 distinct CDR3 sequences, with 20% to 25% occurring only once. The sample comprised PBMCs or a T cell subset sorted from them (not recorded which). All receptors derive from an adult woman who had mild COVID-19 (a few samples of this study predate the infection). Cell type and time point are not known. Each CDR3 is given without its conserved first and last residue. Each record gives: J gene, V gene, CDR3 protein.

>TRBJ1-1|TRBV6-2/TRBV6-3
ASSYLFRDYNAEAF
>TRBJ2-1|TRBV12-3/TRBV12-4
ASSNPGGLDNEQF
>TRBJ1-4|TRBV20-1
SARQGAGEKLF
>TRBJ2-7|TRBV5-1
ASSLSAAGVSEQY
>TRBJ2-7|TRBV29-1
SVSGRGTGEQY
>TRBJ2-1|TRBV7-9
ASSLGTSGRVGNNEQF
>TRBJ2-3|TRBV6-5
ASSHDGGGLTDTQY
>TRBJ1-2|TRBV20-1
SARNPTDYGYT
>TRBJ2-3|TRBV7-9
ASSLPRESTDTQY
>TRBJ2-1|TRBV6-2/TRBV6-3
ASSYSEIGLNEQF
>TRBJ2-5|TRBV6-2/TRBV6-3
ASTLHNQETQY
>TRBJ2-3|TRBV7-9
ASSPGWLAESTDTQY
>TRBJ2-3|TRBV20-1
SKPQGSTQY
>TRBJ1-4|TRBV27
ASKDRAEKLF
>TRBJ1-6|TRBV3-1
ASSGQGGSPLH
>TRBJ1-1|TRBV6-6
ASSYSSQGPGSEAF
>TRBJ2-1|TRBV12-3/TRBV12-4
ASRTGTGSYNEQF
>TRBJ2-3|TRBV9
ASSDTGTSTDTQY
>TRBJ2-5|TRBV12-3/TRBV12-4
ASSLGTSGRARKTQY
>TRBJ2-1|TRBV10-3
AISESAFGRLAGRSSYNEQF
>TRBJ2-1|TRBV18
ASSPPGHHGNEQF
>TRBJ2-3|TRBV4-3
ASSQDSRTTDTQY
>TRBJ1-2|TRBV5-1
ASSFRSGQGIYGYT
>TRBJ2-2|TRBV10-3
AISDWDRSTGELF
>TRBJ1-2|TRBV6-1
ASSGDKIYGYT
>TRBJ1-2|TRBV29-1
SVAPRLTDRVFESNYGYT
>TRBJ2-1|TRBV7-3
ASSPPPGNEQF
>TRBJ2-2|TRBV19
ASSTPLWGERNTGELF
>TRBJ2-3|TRBV12-3/TRBV12-4
ASPGGSSGSTDTQY
>TRBJ2-1|TRBV6-4
ASSVDPRTSGGHNEQF
>TRBJ2-3|TRBV15
ATSKLAGGPDTQY
>TRBJ1-2|TRBV7-9
ASSSHRGRNYGYT
>TRBJ2-1|TRBV20-1
SAVGLAYPNEQF
>TRBJ1-2|TRBV6-2/TRBV6-3
ASRADGILYGYT
>TRBJ2-2|TRBV24-1
ATSDSSTPSNTGELF
>TRBJ2-7|TRBV5-1
ASSSGRYEQY
>TRBJ2-4|TRBV3-1
ASSQAPGAVLAKNIQY
>TRBJ2-1|TRBV12-3/TRBV12-4
ASSSNPDISYNEQF
>TRBJ2-1|TRBV4-1
ASTRDSHADEQF
>TRBJ1-5|TRBV7-2
ASSLGQGVMGNQPQH
>TRBJ1-4|TRBV7-9
ASSLPGRGEKLF
>TRBJ2-2|TRBV15
ATRGAWVNTGELF
>TRBJ2-7|TRBV25-1
ASSTPGLAGQSSYEQY
>TRBJ2-3|TRBV3-1
ASSQPRTSGRGDTQY
>TRBJ2-5|TRBV20-1
SARDPRGLQETQY
>TRBJ2-2|TRBV4-3
ASSQDRTGGDTGELF
>TRBJ2-7|TRBV12-3/TRBV12-4
ASSWGSYEQY
>TRBJ2-1|TRBV11-1
ASSLGVGPGEQF
>TRBJ2-7|TRBV27
ASQGTGGSYEQY
>TRBJ2-6|TRBV6-5
ASSEGATGANVLT
>TRBJ2-7|TRBV6-5
ASSFGTGEY